A single sample is the source of the 26 T cell receptor beta chains below, sequenced in a study of metastatic and nonmetastatic thyroid tumors. TCRdb reassembled clones from the PCR reads with MiXCR. Altogether roughly 20,000 clones are present, more than 30% being singletons, with the ten largest covering 9% to 10%. Ahead of thyroid surgery, no patient had received treatment of any kind. The sample taken for sequencing was tumor tissue. Receptors were obtained from a male donor with papillary thyroid cancer or a benign thyroid nodule (not recorded which). Some clones in this sample may be carry-over from other donors' samples.

This chain connects TRBV20-1 to TRBJ2-5, with D unresolved. Germline values: CDR1 DFQATT, CDR2 SNEGSKA (reference sequence). The CDR3 runs to 15 residues. This chain's CDR3 is CAAGITVVPGETQYF. DNA for the CDR3: TGCGCTGCCGGAATTACAGTGGTCCCGGGAGAGACCCAGTACTTC.

Notes on this clone: The germline gene is not matched at one end of the junction; a read error may be the cause. The V gene is TRBV6-9, the J gene TRBJ2-2; 12 nucleotides agree with TRBD2. This CDR3 has 18 residues. CDR1 is MNHGY and CDR2 is SVAAGI in the germline V gene. The CDR3 region is CASSRTSGKLRVTGELYF. As DNA, the CDR3 is TGTGCCAGCAGTAGGACTAGCGGGAAACTTCGCGTCACCGGGGAGCTGTATTTT.

This clone was recorded a few times. The chain uses TRBV29-1 and TRBJ2-1, with 7 bases aligning to TRBD1. Germline CDR1 and CDR2: SQVTM and ANQGSEA. The J segment lost 1 base and the V segment lost 6 bases, leaving 9 bases of the junction unmatched. The CDR3 length is 15 residues. The CDR3 sequence: CSVKPCRGSYNEQFF. The CDR3, as DNA: TGCAGCGTAAAGCCGTGCAGGGGGTCCTACAATGAGCAGTTCTTC.

This clone was seen many times. The rearrangement uses TRBV30 and TRBJ1-1, with unresolved D. The CDR3 covers 13 residues. Trimming pared 5 bases from V and 0 bases from J, leaving 10 bases between. Per the germline V gene, CDR1 is GTSNPN and CDR2 is SVGIG (reference sequence). CDR3 in amino acids: CAWAFQMNTEAFF. As DNA, the CDR3 is TGTGCCTGGGCCTTCCAGATGAACACTGAAGCTTTCTTT.

In its sample, this clone is medium-sized. The V call is TRBV6-2 or TRBV6-3, the J call TRBJ2-7; unclear D gene. Germline V gene data show CDR1 as MNHEY and CDR2 as SVGEGT. Trimming took off 2 bases at V and 3 bases at J, with 8 bases between the two ends. This CDR3 has 13 residues. The chain's CDR3 is CASSYGQSYEQYF. The CDR3 DNA reads TGTGCCAGCAGTTACGGGCAGAGCTACGAGCAGTACTTC.

This clone was picked up a small number of times. The V call is TRBV19, the J call TRBJ1-2; 8 bases are shared with TRBD1. In germline, CDR1 is LNHDA, CDR2 SQIVND (reference sequence). Trimming removed 3 bases from V and 6 bases from J; junction bases left unmatched: 3. The CDR3 has 13 residues. The CDR3: CASSMAGGDGYTF. The CDR3 DNA sequence: TGTGCCAGTAGTATGGCAGGGGGCGATGGCTACACCTTC.

As regards this clone: A much larger clone is a single base away; this may be a read error. The chain uses TRBV5-6 and TRBJ1-1, with D unclear. This CDR3 is 16 amino acids long. CDR1 is SGHDT, CDR2 YYEEEE, per germline. Trimming cost V 3 bases and J 2 bases, with 17 bases left between them. CDR3 coding DNA: TGTGCCAGCAGCTCCGGACCGGTGGCCTCTAACACTGAAGCTTTCTTT. Its translation: CASSSGPVASNTEAFF.

This clone was recorded at least ten times. The gene calls are TRBV29-1 and TRBJ2-7; 8 nucleotides align to TRBD2. After removal of 0 bases from V and 6 bases from J, the junction contained 7 bases not matched to a gene. This CDR3 is 14 amino acids long. CDR1 SQVTM and CDR2 ANQGSEA come from the germline V gene. CDR3 region: CSVEESGRYGEQYF. Here the CDR3 DNA reads TGCAGCGTTGAAGAAAGCGGGAGATACGGCGAGCAGTACTTC.

This clone was observed a handful of times. The chain is built from TRBV6-9 and TRBJ1-2; weak D call: TRBD1 (5 bases). Per germline, CDR1 MNHGY and CDR2 SVAAGI. CDR3 length: 14 amino acids. Trimming removed 0 bases at V and 3 bases at J, with 8 bases between. The CDR3 reads CASSYSDSYYGYTF. CDR3 sequence (DNA): TGTGCCAGCAGTTATTCAGACAGCTACTATGGCTACACCTTC.

V is TRBV15 and J is TRBJ1-2; D gene uncertain. The CDR3 is 14 amino acids. Trimming pared 0 bases from V and 8 bases from J, leaving 13 bases between. Germline values: CDR1 LNHNV, CDR2 YYDKDF (reference sequence). The CDR3 spells CATSRDYSVGGYTF. CDR3 nucleotides: TGTGCCACCAGCAGAGATTATTCGGTAGGGGGCTACACCTTC.

By sample fraction, this clone is medium-sized (0.01 to 0.1%). This sequence joins TRBV7-8 and TRBJ2-7, with D perhaps matching TRBD1 or TRBD2 (5 bases each). CDR3 size: 17 residues. The germline V gene encodes CDR1 SGHVS and CDR2 FQNEAQ. The germline V and J ends were trimmed by 4 bases and 2 bases, with 21 bases remaining between them. The CDR3 bases are TGTGCCAGCAGCTCAAGATATGGGACGTTTGAGACCTACGAGCAGTACTTC. Translation gives CASSSRYGTFETYEQYF.

The CDR3 sequence: CASSDRTSRVNNEQFF. The CDR3 nucleotides read TGTGCCAGCAGCGATCGGACTAGTCGGGTCAACAATGAGCAGTTCTTC. The rearrangement links TRBV9 to TRBJ2-1, with 7 bases identical to TRBD2. V gave up 3 bases and J gave up 5 bases; unmatched junction bases: 11. Germline assignment: CDR1 SGDLS and CDR2 YYNGEE. This CDR3 comprises 16 residues.

The CDR3 reads CASGWGLAGEQFF. Here the CDR3 DNA reads TGTGCTAGTGGTTGGGGACTAGCCGGGGAGCAGTTCTTC. The genes are TRBV12-5 and TRBJ2-1; 9 bases map to TRBD2. Germline trimming cut 4 bases from V and 10 bases from J; bases unmatched to any gene: 5. Per the germline V gene, CDR1 is LGHNT and CDR2 is FRNRAP. The CDR3 is 13 amino acids.

Worth noting for this clone: Germline is not matched at one junction end, which may reflect a read error. The chain has TRBV27 and TRBJ1-6; no clear D gene. The CDR3 extends over 14 amino acids. Per the germline V gene, CDR1 is MNHEY and CDR2 is SMNVEV (reference sequence). CDR3: CASSLHLVISPLHF. Written as DNA, the CDR3 is TGCGCCAGCAGTTTACATTTAGTCATTTCACCCCTCCACTTT.

About this clone itself: Sequence at one end of the junction differs from germline and may be a read error. The chain is built from TRBV6-2 or TRBV6-3 and TRBJ2-5; TRBD2 aligns across 7 bases. The V gene's germline CDR1 is MNHEY and CDR2 SVGEGT. The CDR3 is 15 amino acids. The CDR3 loop is CASSFGGREQETKYF. The CDR3 nucleotides are TGTGCCAGCAGCTTCGGAGGGAGGGAGCAAGAGACCAAGTACTTC.

This clone is classed as medium-sized (0.01 to 0.1%). V and J are TRBV27 and TRBJ2-3, with TRBD1 matching 10 bases. The V segment lost 5 bases and the J segment 5 bases; nucleotides outside the gene matches: 4. Germline values: CDR1 MNHEY, CDR2 SMNVEV (reference sequence). This CDR3 is 14 amino acids long. The CDR3 DNA reads TGTGCCAGCAGTAGACAGGGGGCTCAAGATACGCAGTATTTT. It specifies CASSRQGAQDTQYF.

This clone has a count of ten or more. Additional DNA sequences in this sample encode the identical CDR3. This chain connects TRBV20-1 to TRBJ2-2, with 7 bases fitting TRBD2. CDR3 length: 16 residues. Germline assignment: CDR1 DFQATT and CDR2 SNEGSKA (reference sequence). The junction had 7 bases not matched to a gene; V was cut back by 0 bases and J by 3 bases. CDR3 coding DNA: TGCAGTGCTAGAGATCAAGAGCGGGGCGACACCGGGGAGCTGTTTTTT. Translation gives CSARDQERGDTGELFF.

Remarks on this clone: It is likely a read error, because the conserved phenylalanine at the end of the CDR3 is missing. The rearrangement uses TRBV28 and TRBJ2-5; D unresolved. CDR1 and CDR2 from the germline V gene are MDHEN and SYDVKM. CDR3 length: 15 residues. Here the CDR3 reads CASSSRIGPRETQYL. Here the CDR3 DNA reads TGTGCCAGCAGTTCCCGGATAGGGCCAAGAGAGACACAGTACTTA.

This clone rates as medium-sized. The chain recombines TRBV11-2 with TRBJ2-7; weak D call: TRBD2 (6 bases). Trimming cost V 4 bases and J 3 bases, with 10 bases left between them. Germline V gives CDR1 SGHAT, CDR2 FQNNGV. The CDR3 runs 13 residues. The CDR3 is CASSSDGGYEQYF. In DNA, the CDR3 is TGTGCCAGCAGCTCCGACGGGGGCTACGAGCAGTACTTC.

This clone was seen more than once but under ten times. The genes are TRBV28 and TRBJ1-1, with unresolved D. V was clipped by 5 bases and J by 4 bases, with 17 bases between them. The CDR3 sequence is 15 residues long. Germline CDR1 is MDHEN and CDR2 is SYDVKM. The CDR3 region is CASSRDNSESTEAFF. Here the CDR3 DNA reads TGTGCCAGCAGTCGTGACAACAGTGAGAGCACTGAAGCTTTCTTT.

V is TRBV20-1 and J is TRBJ2-3, with D uncertain. This CDR3 has 13 amino acids. The V end was cut by 0 bases, the J end by 3 bases, with 7 bases between. Germline CDR1 DFQATT, CDR2 SNEGSKA (reference sequence). The DNA of the CDR3 is TGCAGTGCTAGAGATCGGGCGACAGATACGCAGTATTTT. Translation: CSARDRATDTQYF.

This clone was counted at least ten times. The CDR3 loop is CASSINPRTHVLTF. The CDR3 DNA follows: TGTGCCAGTAGTATAAATCCTCGTACGCACGTCCTGACTTTC. V is TRBV19 and J is TRBJ2-6; unclear D gene. The germline gives CDR1 LNHDA, CDR2 SQIVND (reference sequence). V was trimmed by 2 bases and J by 11 bases, leaving 13 bases between them. The CDR3 loop spans 14 amino acids.

Note on this clone: Just one base apart from a much larger clone, this may be a read error. The V gene is TRBV10-3, the J gene TRBJ2-4, with 7 bases matching TRBD1. Germline trimming cut 4 bases from V and 4 bases from J; bases unmatched to any gene: 7. The CDR3 contains 15 residues. CDR1 and CDR2 (germline): ENHRY, SYGVKD. CDR3 DNA sequence: TGTGCCATCAGTGTTGGGGACAGTGGTAAAAACATTCAGTACTTC. Translating it yields CAISVGDSGKNIQYF.

This clone was found many times. V and J are TRBV12-3 or TRBV12-4 and TRBJ2-1; TRBD2 matches 16 bases. The CDR3 sequence is 15 residues long. Losses at the gene ends were 5 bases for V and 9 bases for J; bases not matched to a gene: 4. In DNA, the CDR3 is TGTGCCAGCAGTCGCGGGACTAGCGGGAGGGGTGAGCAGTTCTTC. Its translation is CASSRGTSGRGEQFF.

The V gene is TRBV11-2, the J gene TRBJ2-2, with D hard to call. V was clipped by 5 bases and J by 2 bases, with 12 bases between them. Germline values: CDR1 SGHAT, CDR2 FQNNGV. The CDR3 loop spans 15 amino acids. CDR3 bases: TGTGCCAGCAGCCCCGCCGCAGCTAACACCGGGGAGCTGTTTTTT. This encodes CASSPAAANTGELFF.

The J gene is TRBJ2-5, the V gene TRBV20-1, with 8 bases identical to TRBD2. This CDR3 is 18 amino acids long. With 2 bases clipped from V and 8 bases from J, the junction kept 22 bases outside the gene matches. Germline V gene lookup returns CDR1 DFQATT and CDR2 SNEGSKA (reference sequence). The CDR3 reads CSARRPYWREAGGDTQYF. Here the CDR3 DNA reads TGCAGTGCTAGACGGCCGTACTGGCGGGAGGCCGGGGGGGATACCCAGTACTTC.